A single T cell receptor (beta chain) is shown here with its context. Antigen unknown. Clones were read by immunoSEQ multiplex PCR, and TCRdb kept only the in-frame ones, dropping some. In the table there are roughly 67,000 clones, roughly 79% of which are singletons. This specimen comes from a study of vaccination effects on CD4 cells after COVID-19. The study, taken as a whole, reports: The vaccine-induced clones of healthy vaccinees included only 1 of 255 that cross-reacted with common cold coronaviruses.

CD4+ T cells specific for antigen were expanded with viral peptide pools by the ViraFEST assay before sequencing. Following 10 days of culture, CD4+ T cells were isolated. Each vaccine recipient was nucleocapsid antibody negative and had no prior SARS-CoV-2 infection. Cultures had half their medium replaced with IL-2 medium on days 3 and 7. Sequencing used CD4+ T cells from PBMCs cultured with SARS-CoV-2 spike peptides, obtained before COVID-19 vaccination. The receptor was isolated from a human donor who received a COVID-19 vaccine.

The CDR3 here is CASSSPRDTGEQYV. The CDR3 DNA reads as TGTGCCAGCAGCTCGCCAAGGGACACAGGGGAGCAGTACGTC. The V gene is TRBV11-2, the J gene TRBJ2-7, with D maybe TRBD1 (6 bases). The CDR3 is made up of 14 amino acids. Looked up from germline, CDR1 is SGHAT and CDR2 is FQNNGV. V lost 4 bases to trimming and J lost 7 bases, with 17 bases between them.